This is a list of T cell receptor beta chains from one sample in a study of T cell responses to AZD1222 COVID-19 vaccine. This table comes from immunoSEQ multiplex PCR, and its TCRdb copy is limited to in-frame clones, with some not included. The data hold approximately 170,000 clones, with roughly 89% observed a single time. Sequencing used peripheral blood, obtained on day 0 of AZD1222 vaccination. The receptor set was obtained from an adult in good health. The conserved cysteine and the conserved F or W are not part of the CDR3 here. Each record gives: J gene, V gene, CDR3 length, CDR3 protein.

j_gene: TRBJ1-1
v_gene: TRBV7-9
len: 13
CDR3aa: ASSFGSQGRTEAF

j_gene: TRBJ1-5
v_gene: TRBV4-1
len: 11
CDR3aa: ASSQLDNQPQH

j_gene: TRBJ2-1
v_gene: TRBV30
len: 12
CDR3aa: AWSVFGFGGEQF

j_gene: TRBJ2-1
v_gene: TRBV29-1
len: 9
CDR3aa: SVQEGREQF

j_gene: TRBJ2-3
v_gene: TRBV9
len: 13
CDR3aa: ASSVAPGRADTQY

j_gene: TRBJ2-7
v_gene: TRBV30
len: 13
CDR3aa: AWSVGGDRIYEQY

j_gene: TRBJ2-4
v_gene: TRBV12-3/TRBV12-4
len: 10
CDR3aa: ASSRPSGGLY

j_gene: TRBJ2-7
v_gene: TRBV19
len: 13
CDR3aa: ASSIKGTGDHEQY

j_gene: TRBJ2-7
v_gene: TRBV19
len: 12
CDR3aa: ASSIDPTGYEQY

j_gene: TRBJ1-4
v_gene: TRBV5-4
len: 14
CDR3aa: ASSPGGEKSNEKLF

j_gene: TRBJ2-6
v_gene: TRBV19
len: 14
CDR3aa: ASRSPGSSGANVLT

j_gene: TRBJ2-7
v_gene: TRBV5-1
len: 12
CDR3aa: ASSTGLRSYEQY

j_gene: TRBJ2-5
v_gene: TRBV11-3
len: 14
CDR3aa: ASSSNIGTGGETQY

j_gene: TRBJ1-6
v_gene: TRBV5-6
len: 12
CDR3aa: ASSLIDRNSPLH

j_gene: TRBJ1-2
v_gene: TRBV5-8
len: 10
CDR3aa: ASSLPLPGYT

j_gene: TRBJ1-5
v_gene: TRBV25-1
len: 12
CDR3aa: ASSSPGTNQPQH

j_gene: TRBJ1-5
v_gene: TRBV5-1
len: 11
CDR3aa: ASSWDSNQPQH

j_gene: TRBJ1-1
v_gene: TRBV12-5
len: 13
CDR3aa: ASGSTGARFTEAF

j_gene: TRBJ2-3
v_gene: TRBV12-3/TRBV12-4
len: 9
CDR3aa: ASSLAQTGY

j_gene: TRBJ2-5
v_gene: TRBV6-2/TRBV6-3
len: 15
CDR3aa: ASSYSRVRGDQETQY

j_gene: TRBJ1-2
v_gene: TRBV27
len: 12
CDR3aa: ASTSGQAFAGYT

j_gene: TRBJ2-3
v_gene: TRBV19
len: 12
CDR3aa: ASSIVIHTDTQY

j_gene: TRBJ1-1
v_gene: TRBV19
len: 13
CDR3aa: ASSKGEGVGTEAF

j_gene: TRBJ1-3
v_gene: TRBV6-5
len: 9
CDR3aa: ASSYANTIY

j_gene: TRBJ1-4
v_gene: TRBV27
len: 14
CDR3aa: ASSLDRLGTNEKLF

j_gene: TRBJ2-1
v_gene: TRBV6-2/TRBV6-3
len: 9
CDR3aa: ASSYFNEQF